This T cell receptor beta chain was observed in a study of shared clonotypes between healthy human individuals. V dropped 4 bases and J dropped 5; count of bases not matched to a gene: 19. CDR1 and CDR2 from the germline V gene are MGHRA and YSYEKL. The CDR3 has 19 amino acids. Per the study methods: Without quality scores, immunoSEQ junctional reads could not be filtered like full-length reads. The repertoire was sequenced with immunoSEQ multiplex PCR; TCRdb's copy has only in-frame clones and lacks some. V, J and clone size were drawn from that table, and D and trimming were deduced from the DNA. Of about 1.1 million clones listed, approximately 80% are singletons.

The specimen was memory CD4+ T cells from PBMCs. The subset: CD45RA-negative fraction. The genes are TRBV4-1 and TRBJ2-3; 9 bases fit TRBD2. This TCR came from a man aged 18 to 29 in good health. Some clones in this sample may be carry-over from other donors' samples. The CDR3 loop reads CASSLRLVTRSGSRDTQYF. Written as DNA, the CDR3 is TGCGCCAGCAGCCTAAGGCTTGTAACTCGTAGCGGGAGTCGAGATACGCAGTATTTT.